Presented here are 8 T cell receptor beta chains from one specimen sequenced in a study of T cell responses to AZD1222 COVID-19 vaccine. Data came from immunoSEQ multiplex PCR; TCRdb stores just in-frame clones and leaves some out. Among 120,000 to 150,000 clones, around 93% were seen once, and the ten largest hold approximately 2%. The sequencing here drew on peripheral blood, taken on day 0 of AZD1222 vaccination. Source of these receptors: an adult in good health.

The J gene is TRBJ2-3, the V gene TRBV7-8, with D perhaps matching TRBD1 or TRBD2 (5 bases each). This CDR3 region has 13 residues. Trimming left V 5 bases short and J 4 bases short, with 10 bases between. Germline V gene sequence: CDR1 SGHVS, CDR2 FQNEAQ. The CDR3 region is CASSRGPADTQYF. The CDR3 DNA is TGTGCCAGCAGCCGGGGACCCGCAGATACGCAGTATTTT.

CDR3 in DNA: TGCGCCAGCAGCTTGGCATCCCCCCCCGATACGCAGTATTTT. Protein sequence: CASSLASPPDTQYF. The rearrangement links TRBV5-1 to TRBJ2-3; D gene uncertain. The V gene's germline CDR1 is SGHRS and CDR2 YFSETQ. Trimming pared 0 bases from V and 6 bases from J, leaving 11 bases between. The length of the CDR3 is 14 residues. Full variable domain (rest looked up from reference TRBV5-1 and TRBJ2-3): KAGVTQTPRYLIKTRGQQVTLSCSPISGHRSVSWYQQTPGQGLQFLFEYFSETQRNKGNFPGRFSGRQFSNSRSEMNVSTLELGDSALYLCASSLASPPDTQYFGPGTRLTVL.

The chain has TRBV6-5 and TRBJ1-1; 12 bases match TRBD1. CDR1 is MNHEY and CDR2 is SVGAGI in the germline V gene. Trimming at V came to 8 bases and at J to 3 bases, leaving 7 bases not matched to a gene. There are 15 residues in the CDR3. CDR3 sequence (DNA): TGTGCCAGCGCGGGACAGGGGGCGGGGGACACTGAAGCTTTCTTT. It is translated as CASAGQGAGDTEAFF.

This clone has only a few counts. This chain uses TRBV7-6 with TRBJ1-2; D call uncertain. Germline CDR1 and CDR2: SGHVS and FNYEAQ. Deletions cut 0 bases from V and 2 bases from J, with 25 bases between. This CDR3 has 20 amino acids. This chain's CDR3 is CASSLATSGYRCRINYGYTF. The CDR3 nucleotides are TGTGCCAGCAGCTTAGCGACTAGCGGTTACAGATGCAGGATAAACTATGGCTACACCTTC.

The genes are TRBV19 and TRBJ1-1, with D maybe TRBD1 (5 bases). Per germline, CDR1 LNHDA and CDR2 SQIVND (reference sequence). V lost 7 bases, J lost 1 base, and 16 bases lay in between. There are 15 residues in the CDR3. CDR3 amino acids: CASIPRGDRNTEAFF. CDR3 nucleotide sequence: TGTGCCAGTATCCCGAGAGGGGACCGGAACACTGAAGCTTTCTTT.

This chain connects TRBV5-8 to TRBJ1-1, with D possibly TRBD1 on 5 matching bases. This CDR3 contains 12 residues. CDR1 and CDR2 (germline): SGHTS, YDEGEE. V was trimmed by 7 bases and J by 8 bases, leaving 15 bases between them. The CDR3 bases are TGTGCCAGCGGGGGATGGAGTCCCGAAGCTTTCTTT. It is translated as CASGGWSPEAFF.

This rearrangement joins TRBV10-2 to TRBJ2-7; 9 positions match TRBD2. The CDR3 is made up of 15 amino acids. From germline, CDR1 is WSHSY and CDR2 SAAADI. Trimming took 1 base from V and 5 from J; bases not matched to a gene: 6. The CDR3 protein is CASSEFKAGGHEQYF. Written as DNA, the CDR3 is TGCGCCAGCAGTGAGTTCAAAGCGGGGGGTCACGAGCAGTACTTC.

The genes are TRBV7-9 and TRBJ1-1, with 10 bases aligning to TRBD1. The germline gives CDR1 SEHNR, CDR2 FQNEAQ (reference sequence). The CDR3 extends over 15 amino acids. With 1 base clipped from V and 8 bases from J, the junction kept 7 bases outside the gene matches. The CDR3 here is CASSLGLRQGAEAFF. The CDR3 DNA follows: TGTGCCAGCAGCTTAGGTTTAAGACAGGGGGCGGAAGCTTTCTTT. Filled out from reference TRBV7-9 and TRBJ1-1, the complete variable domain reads DTGVSQNPRHKITKRGQNVTFRCDPISEHNRLYWYRQTLGQGPEFLTYFQNEAQLEKSRLLSDRFSAERPKGSFSTLEIQRTEQGDSAMYLCASSLGLRQGAEAFFGQGTRLTVV.